Below, 27 T cell receptor beta chains from the same sample are listed, as sequenced in a study of blood T cell repertoires in COVID-19. TCRdb keeps only in-frame clones here, not all; method: immunoSEQ multiplex PCR. The sample lists 300,000 or so clones; 75% to 95% were seen once. The material sequenced was PBMCs or T cells enriched from blood (not recorded which). The receptor source for this set is a woman in her 30s who had recovered from COVID-19.

This chain joins TRBV30 and TRBJ2-1, with TRBD1 matching over 9 bases. The length of the CDR3 is 15 residues. V lost 8 bases and J lost 9; bases outside the gene matches: 17. Looked up from germline, CDR1 is GTSNPN and CDR2 is SVGIG (reference sequence). The CDR3 here is CATERTGVSSSEQFF. The CDR3, as DNA: TGTGCCACCGAGCGGACAGGGGTTAGTTCGAGTGAGCAGTTCTTC.

The chain links TRBV28 to TRBJ1-3; 7 positions agree with TRBD1. The V segment lost 0 bases and the J segment 2 bases; nucleotides outside the gene matches: 25. This CDR3 is 23 amino acids long. CDR1 is MDHEN and CDR2 is SYDVKM in the germline V gene. The CDR3 region has the DNA TGTGCCAGCAGTTTATGGGGGAAGCCGACAGGGCCTACCCTCAAGGGTGCTGGAAACACCATATATTTT. This encodes CASSLWGKPTGPTLKGAGNTIYF.

J is TRBJ2-1 and V is TRBV19; D gene uncertain. CDR1 and CDR2 (germline): LNHDA, SQIVND (reference sequence). There are 12 residues in the CDR3. V lost 1 base, J lost 6 bases, and 4 bases lay in between. The CDR3, as DNA: TGTGCCAGTAGTATAGGCGGCAATGAGCAGTTCTTC. Translated: CASSIGGNEQFF.

This rearrangement joins TRBV29-1 to TRBJ2-1, with a possible D match to TRBD1 (5 bases). Germline V lookup: CDR1 SQVTM, CDR2 ANQGSEA. V lost 5 bases to trimming and J lost 3 bases, with 14 bases between them. CDR3 size: 14 residues. This CDR3 reads CSVTTDSFYNEQFF. In nucleotides, the CDR3 is TGCAGCGTTACGACAGACTCCTTCTACAATGAGCAGTTCTTC.

V gene TRBV19 combines with J gene TRBJ2-7; TRBD2 aligns across 8 bases. Germline lookup yields CDR1 LNHDA and CDR2 SQIVND (reference sequence). The CDR3 contains 15 residues. V was pared by 2 bases and J by 3 bases, with 6 bases of the junction left unmatched. The CDR3 protein is CASSISPGTSYEQYF. The CDR3 DNA sequence: TGTGCCAGTAGTATAAGCCCCGGGACTAGCTACGAGCAGTACTTC.

The table lists this clone with a few counts. The chain employs TRBV10-2 and TRBJ2-7; TRBD1 matches 9 bases. Germline CDR1 WSHSY, CDR2 SAAADI. With V trimmed by 6 bases and J by 1 base, 7 bases remained unmatched. This CDR3 has 15 amino acids. The DNA of the CDR3 is TGCGCCAGCAGCGACCGGGACAGGGTATCCTACGAGCAGTACTTC. This translates into CASSDRDRVSYEQYF.

The chain links TRBV5-1 to TRBJ2-1, with D tentatively TRBD2 (5 bases). This CDR3 comprises 16 residues. Germline-derived CDR1 and CDR2 are SGHRS and YFSETQ. V shed 4 bases and J shed 2 bases, with 16 bases lying between them. In DNA, the CDR3 is TGCGCCAGCAGCCCAGGACTCAGGAGCACCTACAATGAGCAGTTCTTC. Translated, it gives CASSPGLRSTYNEQFF.

The chain employs TRBV7-3 and TRBJ2-1; 9 bases align to TRBD2. CDR1 is SGHTA, CDR2 FQGTGA, per germline. The CDR3 has 16 residues. J gave up 5 bases and V 5 bases, and 10 bases lay outside the gene matches. CDR3 in amino acids: CASSPIALAGNNEQFF. For the CDR3, the DNA is TGTGCCAGCAGCCCTATCGCCCTAGCGGGAAACAATGAGCAGTTCTTC.

This clone was counted once. Other DNA sequences from this sample encode an identical CDR3 as well. This chain connects TRBV7-2 to TRBJ1-5, with no clear D. The V end was cut by 5 bases, the J end by 1 base, with 9 bases between. Germline-derived CDR1 and CDR2 are SGHTA and FQGNSA. The CDR3 loop spans 14 amino acids. The CDR3 nucleotides are TGTGCCAGCAGCCCCCCCGGGAGCAATCAGCCCCAGCATTTT. It translates to CASSPPGSNQPQHF.

The chain has TRBV12-2 and TRBJ2-3; the table's D call, TRBD2, has no DNA check behind it. TRBV12-2 is a pseudogene locus. The CDR3 loop spans 19 amino acids. CDR3 coding DNA: TGTGCAAGTCGCTTAGTGGGACTAGCGGGAGGTAGAGGCACAGATACGCAGTATTTT. This codes for CASRLVGLAGGRGTDTQYF.

The J gene is TRBJ2-1, the V gene TRBV7-2; possible D gene TRBD1, 6 bases. Germline CDR1 and CDR2: SGHTA and FQGNSA. The CDR3 loop spans 14 amino acids. V dropped 0 bases and J dropped 9 bases, with 12 bases sitting between them. CDR3 protein: CASSLAHRVSEQFF. CDR3 nucleotides: TGTGCCAGCAGCTTAGCCCACAGGGTCAGTGAGCAGTTCTTC. The whole variable domain, filled in from reference TRBV7-2 and TRBJ2-1, reads GAGVSQSPSNKVTEKGKDVELRCDPISGHTALYWYRQSLGQGLEFLIYFQGNSAPDKSGLPSDRFSAERTGGSVSTLTIQRTQQEDSAVYLCASSLAHRVSEQFFGPGTRLTVL.

The rearrangement joins TRBV27 to TRBJ2-7; D is possibly TRBD2 (5 bases). V lost 3 bases to trimming and J lost 3 bases, with 6 bases between them. Germline V gives CDR1 MNHEY, CDR2 SMNVEV (reference sequence). The CDR3 runs 12 residues. Here the CDR3 reads CASSFSGYEQYF. CDR3 sequence (DNA): TGTGCCAGCAGTTTCAGCGGCTACGAGCAGTACTTC.

The chain has TRBV30 and TRBJ2-7, with TRBD2 as a possible D gene (7 bases). Trimming removed 3 bases from V and 1 base from J, with 13 bases in between. This CDR3 contains 14 residues. Germline CDR1 is GTSNPN and CDR2 is SVGIG (reference sequence). CDR3 region: CAWRGSGTSYEQYF. CDR3 sequence (DNA): TGTGCCTGGAGGGGGAGCGGGACATCCTACGAGCAGTACTTC.

J is TRBJ2-2 and V is TRBV27; 9 nucleotides agree with TRBD2. Germline loops: CDR1 MNHEY, CDR2 SMNVEV (reference sequence). CDR3 size: 16 residues. V lost 2 bases to trimming and J lost 4 bases; unmatched junction nucleotides: 5. For the CDR3, the DNA is TGTGCCAGCAGTTTAGTCCCTAGCGGGACCACCGGGGAGCTGTTTTTT. This gives the protein CASSLVPSGTTGELFF.

The chain employs TRBV2 and TRBJ1-3; no clear D gene. V lost 3 bases and J lost 3, with 6 bases in between. The CDR3 is 13 residues long. The germline gives CDR1 SNHLY, CDR2 FYNNEI. CDR3 DNA sequence: TGTGCCAGCAGTGATTGGAGTGGAAACACCATATATTTT. It encodes CASSDWSGNTIYF. Using reference TRBV2 and TRBJ1-3 for the parts outside the CDR3, the full variable domain is EPEVTQTPSHQVTQMGQEVILRCVPISNHLYFYWYRQILGQKVEFLVSFYNNEISEKSEIFDDQFSVERPDGSNFTLKIRSTKLEDSAMYFCASSDWSGNTIYFGEGSWLTVV.

This chain uses TRBV3-1 (or the pseudogene TRBV3-2) with TRBJ2-2; TRBD2 matches at 7 bases. The CDR3 runs 14 residues. The ends lost 2 bases at V and 7 bases at J; junction bases unmatched: 4. Per germline, CDR1 LGHDT and CDR2 YNNKEL (reference sequence). The CDR3: CASSQNGRVGELFF. The CDR3 nucleotides read TGTGCCAGCAGCCAAAATGGGAGGGTCGGGGAGCTGTTTTTT.

The CDR3 spells CASSFAHNSGNTIYF. CDR3 DNA: TGTGCCAGCAGCTTTGCACATAACTCTGGAAACACCATATATTTT. The chain uses TRBV7-8 and TRBJ1-3; D is undetermined. This CDR3 has 15 amino acids. Trimming left V 3 bases short and J 0 bases short, with 9 bases between. Germline-derived CDR1 and CDR2 are SGHVS and FQNEAQ.

This clone was picked up one time. The gene calls are TRBV30 and TRBJ2-2, with 12 bases that match TRBD2. This CDR3 has 16 amino acids. Germline V gene sequence: CDR1 GTSNPN, CDR2 SVGIG (reference sequence). The junction had 1 base not matched to a gene; V was cut back by 1 base and J by 1 base. DNA for the CDR3: TGTGCCTGGAGTGGACTAGCGGGAGAGAACACCGGGGAGCTGTTTTTT. Its translation is CAWSGLAGENTGELFF.

The chain employs TRBV19 and TRBJ1-2; D call uncertain. There are 11 residues in the CDR3. V was clipped by 5 bases and J by 8 bases, with 9 bases between them. Germline CDR1 reads LNHDA; CDR2 reads SQIVND (reference sequence). The CDR3 loop is CASSFAFGYTF. The DNA of the CDR3 is TGTGCCAGTAGTTTCGCGTTCGGCTACACCTTC.

The chain recombines TRBV27 with TRBJ2-7; possible D gene TRBD1, 5 bases. V shed 9 bases and J shed 0 bases, with 15 bases lying between them. The germline V gene has CDR1 MNHEY and CDR2 SMNVEV (reference sequence). The CDR3 spans 14 residues. CDR3 in DNA: TGTGCCAGGCATGAACAGGACCCCTCCTACGAGCAGTACTTC. It encodes CARHEQDPSYEQYF.

The V and J genes are TRBV5-1 and TRBJ1-1; 9 bases line up with TRBD1. V lost 4 bases, J lost 6 bases, and 7 bases stayed unmatched. CDR3 length: 14 amino acids. Germline V gene data show CDR1 as SGHRS and CDR2 as YFSETQ. The CDR3 is CASSQPGQGAEAFF. The CDR3 nucleotides read TGCGCCAGCAGCCAACCGGGACAGGGCGCTGAAGCTTTCTTT.

The chain recombines TRBV7-2 with TRBJ1-4; D ambiguous. Deletions cut 2 bases from V and 8 bases from J, with 9 bases between. The CDR3 consists of 13 residues. The germline gives CDR1 SGHTA, CDR2 FQGNSA. This CDR3 reads CASSLFPGEKLFF. CDR3 bases: TGTGCCAGCAGCTTATTCCCGGGGGAAAAACTGTTTTTT.

V usage is TRBV6-5 and J usage is TRBJ1-1; tentatively, D is TRBD1 (5 bases). Between the trimmed V and J ends, which lost 3 bases and 0 bases, there was a span of 11 bases. Per the germline V gene, CDR1 is MNHEY and CDR2 is SVGAGI. The CDR3 length is 15 residues. The chain's CDR3 is CASSYQGLLNTEAFF. The CDR3 nucleotides are TGTGCCAGCAGTTATCAGGGTTTACTGAACACTGAAGCTTTCTTT.

The V and J genes are TRBV15 and TRBJ1-3; no firm D call. Germline CDR1 reads LNHNV; CDR2 reads YYDKDF (reference sequence). The CDR3 spans 15 residues. V lost 0 bases to trimming and J lost 3 bases, with 9 bases between them. CDR3 sequence: CATSRDPTVGNTIYF. The CDR3, as DNA: TGTGCCACCAGCAGAGATCCAACAGTTGGAAACACCATATATTTT.

V is TRBV7-9 and J is TRBJ1-2; no firm D call. Germline V gene lookup returns CDR1 SEHNR and CDR2 FQNEAQ (reference sequence). The V end was cut by 2 bases, the J end by 3 bases, with 13 bases between. The CDR3 length is 15 residues. CDR3 nucleotides: TGTGCCAGCAGCTTAAATGACGGGTCGGACTATGGCTACACCTTC. Protein sequence: CASSLNDGSDYGYTF.

The genes are TRBV7-6 and TRBJ2-5, with a possible D match to TRBD2 (7 bases). The CDR3 length is 16 residues. Germline V gives CDR1 SGHVS, CDR2 FNYEAQ. V lost 1 base and J lost 5, with 17 bases in between. The CDR3 sequence is CASSLGSGGREETQYF. CDR3 bases: TGTGCCAGCAGCTTAGGATCCGGGGGGCGTGAGGAGACCCAGTACTTC.

This chain uses TRBV13 with TRBJ2-1; 9 bases fit TRBD1. This CDR3 comprises 15 residues. Germline V gives CDR1 PRHDT, CDR2 FYEKMQ (reference sequence). The trim removed 4 bases at V and 4 bases at J, leaving 5 bases unmatched. Written as DNA, the CDR3 is TGTGCCAGCAGCTCGGGACAGGGATTATACAATGAGCAGTTCTTC. It is translated as CASSSGQGLYNEQFF.